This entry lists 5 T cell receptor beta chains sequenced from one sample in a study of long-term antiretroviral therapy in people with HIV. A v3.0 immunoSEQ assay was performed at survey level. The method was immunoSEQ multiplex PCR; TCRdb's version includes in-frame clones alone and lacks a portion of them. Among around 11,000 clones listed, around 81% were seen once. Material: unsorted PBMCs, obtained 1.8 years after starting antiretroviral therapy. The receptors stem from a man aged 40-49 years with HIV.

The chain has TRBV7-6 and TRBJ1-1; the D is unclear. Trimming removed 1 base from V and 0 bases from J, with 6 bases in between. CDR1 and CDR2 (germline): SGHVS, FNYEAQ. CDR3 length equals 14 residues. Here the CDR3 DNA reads TGTGCCAGCAGCTTAGGGCTCTTGAACACTGAAGCTTTCTTT. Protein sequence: CASSLGLLNTEAFF.

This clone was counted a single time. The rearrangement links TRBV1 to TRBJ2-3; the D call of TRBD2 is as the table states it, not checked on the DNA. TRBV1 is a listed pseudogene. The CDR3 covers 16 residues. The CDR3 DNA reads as TGCACCAGCAGCCAGGAGGGAGGGAAGGGGACAGATACGCAGTATTTT. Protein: CTSSQEGGKGTDTQYF.

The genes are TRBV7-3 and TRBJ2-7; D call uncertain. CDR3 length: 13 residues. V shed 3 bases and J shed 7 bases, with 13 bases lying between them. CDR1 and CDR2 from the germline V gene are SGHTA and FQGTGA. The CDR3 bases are TGTGCCAGCAGCTTGAACAAGGGCCGGGAGCAGTACTTC. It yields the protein CASSLNKGREQYF.

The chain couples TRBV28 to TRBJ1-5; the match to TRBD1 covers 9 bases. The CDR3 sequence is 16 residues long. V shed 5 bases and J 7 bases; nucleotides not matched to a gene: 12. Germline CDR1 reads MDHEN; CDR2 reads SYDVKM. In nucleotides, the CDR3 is TGTGCCAGCAGTGGCGGACAGGGGAGGGCGGGGCAGCCCCAGCATTTT. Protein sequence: CASSGGQGRAGQPQHF.

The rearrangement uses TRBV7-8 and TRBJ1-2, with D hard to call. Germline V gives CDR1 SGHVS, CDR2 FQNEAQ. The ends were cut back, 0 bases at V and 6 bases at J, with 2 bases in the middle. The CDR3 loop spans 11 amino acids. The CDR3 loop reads CASSLANGYTF. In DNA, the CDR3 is TGTGCCAGCAGCTTAGCCAATGGCTACACCTTC.